The rows below give T cell receptor beta chains drawn from one sample of a study of memory CD4+ T cells and cytomegalovirus serostatus. Repertoires were generated with immunoSEQ multiplex PCR, while TCRdb's copy carries only in-frame clones and drops some. Among tens of thousands of clones, roughly 80% were seen once, and the ten largest hold approximately 0.7%. The sample was memory CD4+ T cells from blood. Source of these receptors: an adult in good health and CMV-seronegative. CDR3s include the opening cysteine and the closing phenylalanine or tryptophan. The D gene is left open where the match is weak. Size tells how often a clone was seen (once, few, many) or the class of an expanded clone, and some rows leave it out.

d_gene	abundance	v_gene	j_gene	CDR3nt	CDR3aa
.	.	TRBV28	TRBJ2-7	TGTGCCAGCAGTTTCGGGGTTTACGAGCAGTACTTC	CASSFGVYEQYF
TRBD1	.	TRBV6-6	TRBJ2-3	TGTGCCAGCAGTGCTGGGGACAGGGACACAGATACGCAGTATTTT	CASSAGDRDTDTQYF
.	.	TRBV6-1	TRBJ2-6	TGTGCCAGCAGTGAATTCTGGGGGACTGGGGCCAACGTCCTGACTTTC	CASSEFWGTGANVLTF
.	.	TRBV6-1	TRBJ2-1	TGTGCCAGCACAGCCCTCTCCTACAATGAGCAGTTCTTC	CASTALSYNEQFF
TRBD1	once	TRBV4-1	TRBJ1-4	TGCGCCAGCAGCTTCACCGGGACAGGGTATGAAAAACTGTTTTTT	CASSFTGTGYEKLFF
TRBD1	once	TRBV7-9	TRBJ1-5	TGTGCCAGCAGCCCGGGACAGGGGGGTAGTGGCAATCAGCCCCAGCATTTT	CASSPGQGGSGNQPQHF
.	.	TRBV18	TRBJ1-1	TGTGCCAGCCTGGGGTTGTCTGAAGCTTTCTTT	CASLGLSEAFF
.	.	TRBV28	TRBJ2-3	TGTGCCAGCAGTCCAGGGACCACCAGCACAGATACGCAGTATTTT	CASSPGTTSTDTQYF
TRBD2	.	TRBV18	TRBJ2-1	TGTGCCAGCTCACCACCGAGACTAGCGGGGGGTAGCTCCTACAATGAGCAGTTCTTC	CASSPPRLAGGSSYNEQFF
.	.	TRBV11-2	TRBJ2-7	TGTGCCAGCAGCTGGACCGGATACGAGCAGTACTTC	CASSWTGYEQYF
TRBD2	.	TRBV30	TRBJ2-3	TGTGCCTGGACTAGCGGGAGGGGAGATACGCAGTATTTT	CAWTSGRGDTQYF
.	.	TRBV25-1	TRBJ2-2	TGTGCCAGCAGTGCCCCGGCGAACACCGGGGAGCTGTTTTTT	CASSAPANTGELFF
.	.	TRBV28	TRBJ2-7	TGTGCCAGCAGTTTAACCTCCTACGAGCAGTACTTC	CASSLTSYEQYF
.	.	TRBV6-5	TRBJ1-1	TGTGCCAGCAGCTCATGGCGTGACGGCACTGAAGCTTTCTTT	CASSSWRDGTEAFF
.	.	TRBV19	TRBJ1-5	TGTGCCAGTACAGTTGCCGGGGCGAGGGGCAATCAGCCCCAGCATTTT	CASTVAGARGNQPQHF
TRBD1	.	TRBV30	TRBJ1-2	TGTGCCTGGAGTGTAAACAGGGGGCTTGGCGGCTACACCTTC	CAWSVNRGLGGYTF
TRBD1	.	TRBV7-9	TRBJ2-1	TGTGCCAGCAGCCCCGACAGGGTAGTTCGGAATGAGCAGTTCTTC	CASSPDRVVRNEQFF
.	.	TRBV4-2	TRBJ2-2	TGTGCCAGCAGCCAAGATCCCCTCGCGGGCCCAATAGACACCGGGGAGCTGTTTTTT	CASSQDPLAGPIDTGELFF
.	.	TRBV29-1	TRBJ2-3	TGCAGCGCCCTACTCGGGACGCAGTATTTT	CSALLGTQYF
TRBD1	few	TRBV28	TRBJ1-5	TGTGCCAGCAGTTTACCCGGGACAGGGAATCAGCCCCAGCATTTT	CASSLPGTGNQPQHF
.	once	TRBV18	TRBJ2-7	TGTGCCAGCTCACCGAACGCGGAGCAGTACTTC	CASSPNAEQYF
TRBD1	.	TRBV7-9	TRBJ2-7	TGTGCCAGCGGAAAAGGGACAGCAACCTACGAGCAGTACTTC	CASGKGTATYEQYF
TRBD1	.	TRBV7-9	TRBJ2-7	TGTGCCAGCAGCTTAGGGCAGGGGGTCTCCTACGAGCAGTACTTC	CASSLGQGVSYEQYF
.	.	TRBV2	TRBJ1-1	TGTGCCAGCAGTGAACAGGGACCGAACACTGAAGCTTTCTTT	CASSEQGPNTEAFF
.	few	TRBV5-1	TRBJ2-1	TGCGCCAGCAGCTTGGCCGCCAGGGTCAATGAGCAGTTCTTC	CASSLAARVNEQFF
.	.	TRBV5-4	TRBJ1-1	TGTGCCAGCAGTCCCCAACCGAACACTGAAGCTTTCTTT	CASSPQPNTEAFF
.	.	TRBV11-2	TRBJ1-5	TGTGCCAGCAGCTTAGCCCCCAAAAGCAATCAGCCCCAGCATTTT	CASSLAPKSNQPQHF
TRBD1	.	TRBV7-8	TRBJ2-1	TGTGCCAGCAGTTACAGGGGGCGCTACAATGAGCAGTTCTTC	CASSYRGRYNEQFF
.	.	TRBV18	TRBJ1-5	TGTGCCAGCTCACCAGGGAGGGGCGATCAGCCCCAGCATTTT	CASSPGRGDQPQHF
.	.	TRBV29-1	TRBJ2-5	TGCAGCGCTCGACAGGCCGAAGGGGCCCAGTACTTC	CSARQAEGAQYF
TRBD2	.	TRBV7-9	TRBJ2-5	TGTGCCAGCAGCCCCGGGACTAGCGGGAGAGAGACCCAGTACTTC	CASSPGTSGRETQYF
.	.	TRBV15	TRBJ1-5	TGTGCCACCAGCACCACTAGCAATCAGCCCCAGCATTTT	CATSTTSNQPQHF
.	.	TRBV6-1	TRBJ2-5	TGTGCCAGCAGTGAAGCCTTGGGACTCCAAGAGACCCAGTACTTC	CASSEALGLQETQYF
TRBD1	.	TRBV29-1	TRBJ1-2	TGCAGCGTTGAAACACCAACAGGGGGGTATGGCTACACCTTC	CSVETPTGGYGYTF
.	.	TRBV9	TRBJ2-3	TGTGCCAGCAGCTTCGGAGCGGGTCTCACAGATACGCAGTATTTT	CASSFGAGLTDTQYF
TRBD1	.	TRBV2	TRBJ2-2	TGTGCCAGCAGTAAAGAGGGGGCATTTACCGGGGAGCTGTTTTTT	CASSKEGAFTGELFF
TRBD1	.	TRBV28	TRBJ2-1	TGTGCCAGCAGTCGGGACAGCGCGTACAATGAGCAGTTCTTC	CASSRDSAYNEQFF
.	.	TRBV6-4	TRBJ1-2	TGTGCCAGCAGCGATCTAAGTAATCCCAACTATGGCTACACCTTC	CASSDLSNPNYGYTF
.	.	TRBV30	TRBJ1-6	TGTGCCTGGAGTGTAGACAGCGGGTACGGCTCACCCCTCCACTTT	CAWSVDSGYGSPLHF
TRBD1	.	TRBV7-9	TRBJ2-5	TGTGCCAGCAGCCCCCACAGAACAGGGGGCGTCGGGGAGACCCAGTACTTC	CASSPHRTGGVGETQYF
.	.	TRBV5-1	TRBJ2-2	TGCGCCAGCAGCGCGGTTGGGCAGAACACCGGGGAGCTGTTTTTT	CASSAVGQNTGELFF
TRBD1	.	TRBV6-6	TRBJ1-1	TGTGCCAGCAGTGGACAGGGGTGGACTGAAGCTTTCTTT	CASSGQGWTEAFF
.	few	TRBV5-4	TRBJ2-1	TGTGCCAGCAGCTCCCAAACTAGCTTAGAGCAGTTCTTC	CASSSQTSLEQFF
TRBD2	.	TRBV19	TRBJ2-5	TGTGCCAGTAGTCGGGGACCAGGGAGGGGAGAGACCCAGTACTTC	CASSRGPGRGETQYF
TRBD2	once	TRBV9	TRBJ2-7	TGTGCCAGCAGCGTAACTAGCGGGAGGGCCCACGAGCAGTACTTC	CASSVTSGRAHEQYF
.	many	TRBV5-4	TRBJ2-1	TGTGCCAGCAGCTCCGGAAACTACAATGAGCAGTTCTTC	CASSSGNYNEQFF
.	.	TRBV28	TRBJ2-6	TGTGCCAGCAATCCGGGGGCTGGGGCCAACGTCCTGACTTTC	CASNPGAGANVLTF
.	.	TRBV7-2	TRBJ2-3	TGTGCCAGCAGCTTATATAGGAGCACAGATACGCAGTATTTT	CASSLYRSTDTQYF
TRBD1	.	TRBV28	TRBJ1-1	TGTGCCAGCAGTTTACCGGGACAGCTGAACACTGAAGCTTTCTTT	CASSLPGQLNTEAFF
TRBD1	.	TRBV10-3	TRBJ1-1	TGTGCCATCAGTGCACCGGGACAGGGGGCGCAGGACACTGAAGCTTTCTTT	CAISAPGQGAQDTEAFF
.	once	TRBV5-1	TRBJ2-7	TGCGCCAGCAGCTCCCGGGAATACGAGCAGTACTTC	CASSSREYEQYF
TRBD2	.	TRBV5-4	TRBJ2-7	TGTGCCAGCAGCTTGCCGGCGGGAGGGCTGGGGGAGCAGTACTTC	CASSLPAGGLGEQYF
TRBD2	.	TRBV30	TRBJ2-5	TGTGCCTGGGGAATAGCGGGAGACGAGACCCAGTACTTC	CAWGIAGDETQYF
.	.	TRBV28	TRBJ1-1	TGTGCCAGCTTTAATGGGGGAGGTACTGAAGCTTTCTTT	CASFNGGGTEAFF
.	.	TRBV5-4	TRBJ1-1	TGTGCCAGCAGCTTAGAAGGTATCGGCACTGAAGCTTTCTTT	CASSLEGIGTEAFF
TRBD2	.	TRBV19	TRBJ2-2	TGTGCCAGTAGTATACCAACTAGCGGGGGGACCGGGGAGCTGTTTTTT	CASSIPTSGGTGELFF
TRBD2	.	TRBV5-6	TRBJ2-5	TGTGCCAGCAGAGGACTAGCGGGAAAGGGGGGGACCCAGTACTTC	CASRGLAGKGGTQYF
.	.	TRBV7-2	TRBJ1-2	TGTGCCAGCAGCTTAGATTCCCGAGGGGCTGGTGGCTACACCTTC	CASSLDSRGAGGYTF
.	.	TRBV27	TRBJ2-1	TGTGCCAGCAGTTGGGGCAGCACTAACCCCTCCTACAATGAGCAGTTCTTC	CASSWGSTNPSYNEQFF